This T cell receptor beta chain emerged from a study of CD8 T cells in ankylosing spondylitis (TCRdb year 2017). With respect to the entire study: The study profiled T cell receptor beta repertoires in healthy donors and ankylosing spondylitis patients to find disease-linked TCR variants. In total, the full study cohort was made up of 85 to 140 healthy donors and more than 20 ankylosing spondylitis patients. Samples of peripheral blood were taken, and for ankylosing spondylitis patients, synovial fluid was collected as well.

V ends up 5 bases short and J 0 bases short, with an unmatched junction base count of 11. Including cysteine and phenylalanine, the CDR3 has 19 amino acids. The read is trimmed to its CDR3 DNA, 57 bases read in frame from base 1. Overall study outcomes, separate from this receptor: A CD8+ phenotype was shown by the disease-linked clones, which were found at relatively low frequencies in peripheral blood. The disease-linked clones were reported to be significantly enriched in matched synovial fluid samples from ankylosing spondylitis patients. A TCR beta motif of fewer than 10 highly homologous amino acid variants appeared characteristic of blood from ankylosing spondylitis patients. Some motif variants had previously been reported in the synovial fluid and blood of reactive arthritis patients, which suggests shared mechanisms of disease initiation.

Sequenced using an Illumina HiSeq 2500. TCR beta libraries were prepared by quantitative 5'-RACE with molecular barcodes. On the study's bioinformatics: To identify disease-linked TCR variants, a new computational method was used, one built on a probabilistic model of VDJ rearrangement. In-frame beta chains were kept once TCRdb had trimmed the public reads at Q25 with fastp and called clones with MiXCR. Every entry covers one CDR3 protein and lists the most common genes and DNA from its rows. V and J calls and clone size were set by TCRdb, not the authors. This sample gives 500,000 to 550,000 distinct CDR3 sequences in total; 9.5% to 15% of them show up just once. In total, the top ten clones hold almost 7% of the sample. This clonotype showed up just a few times. Its antigen is still unknown. Per-base quality was not reported, and no clone a single base away is much larger than it.

In this chain, TRBV12-3 or TRBV12-4 is recombined with TRBJ2-6; TRBD2 matches 9 bases in the middle. Sequenced sample: blood, either unsorted or a sorted T cell fraction (not recorded which). This TCR came from a male donor with ankylosing spondylitis. The encoded CDR3 is CASSPRLAESYSGANVLTF. The DNA sequence reads TGTGCCAGCAGTCCACGACTAGCGGAAAGCTACTCTGGGGCCAACGTCCTGACTTTC.